Listed below are T cell receptor beta chains from one sample, sequenced in a study of blood T cell repertoires in COVID-19. The table came from immunoSEQ multiplex PCR; TCRdb's copy has only in-frame clones and leaves some out. The sample lists around 260,000 clones, 75% to 95% occurring once. The sample consisted of peripheral blood. The origin of the receptors is a person aged 18 to 29 with COVID-19, enrolled during active disease. The CDR3 runs from the conserved cysteine through the conserved F or W. The order of the fields is clone size, D gene, J gene, V gene, CDR3 DNA, CDR3 protein. A D gene is named only where the DNA matches it firmly. Expanded clones get a size class; other rows say once, few or many, or leave the size out.

abundance: NA
d_gene: TRBD2
j_gene: TRBJ2-7
v_gene: TRBV9
CDR3nt: TGTGCCAGCAACTTAGCGGGGTCTGAGGAGCAGTACTTC
CDR3aa: CASNLAGSEEQYF

abundance: NA
d_gene: TRBD2
j_gene: TRBJ2-1
v_gene: TRBV25-1
CDR3nt: TGTGCCAGCAGTGAAGATGGGTGGGAGGGATCCTACAATGAGCAGTTCTTC
CDR3aa: CASSEDGWEGSYNEQFF

abundance: NA
d_gene: NA
j_gene: TRBJ2-7
v_gene: TRBV7-9
CDR3nt: TGTGCCAGCAGCCAGGGGAGCGAGCAGTACTTC
CDR3aa: CASSQGSEQYF

abundance: NA
d_gene: NA
j_gene: TRBJ2-7
v_gene: TRBV21-1
CDR3nt: TGTGCCAGCATACGGACAGCCAGCTACGAGCAGTACTTC
CDR3aa: CASIRTASYEQYF

abundance: NA
d_gene: TRBD2
j_gene: TRBJ2-3
v_gene: TRBV2
CDR3nt: TGTGCCAGCCTCCGGTGGACTAGCGGGAGGGGCACAGATACGCAGTATTTT
CDR3aa: CASLRWTSGRGTDTQYF

abundance: NA
d_gene: TRBD1
j_gene: TRBJ1-5
v_gene: TRBV5-1
CDR3nt: TGCGCCAGCAGCGCCGGACAGGGGGGTCAGCCCCAGCATTTT
CDR3aa: CASSAGQGGQPQHF

abundance: NA
d_gene: TRBD1
j_gene: TRBJ1-4
v_gene: TRBV19
CDR3nt: TGTGCCGTTCGACAGGGGGTCGGAGAAAAACTGTTTTTT
CDR3aa: CAVRQGVGEKLFF

abundance: NA
d_gene: NA
j_gene: TRBJ2-1
v_gene: TRBV19
CDR3nt: TGTGCCAGTAGTATACTAGCAAATGAGCAGTTCTTC
CDR3aa: CASSILANEQFF

abundance: NA
d_gene: TRBD2
j_gene: TRBJ2-7
v_gene: TRBV5-8
CDR3nt: TGTGCCAGCAGCCGGCGAGGAGGACTAGCCTCCTACGAGCAGTACTTC
CDR3aa: CASSRRGGLASYEQYF

abundance: once
d_gene: NA
j_gene: TRBJ1-5
v_gene: TRBV27
CDR3nt: TGTGCCAGCAGTTTATTGGGGGCCAATCAGCCCCAGCATTTT
CDR3aa: CASSLLGANQPQHF

abundance: NA
d_gene: NA
j_gene: TRBJ2-7
v_gene: TRBV27
CDR3nt: TGTGCCAGCAGTTTATCGAACGGGTACGAGCAGTACTTC
CDR3aa: CASSLSNGYEQYF

abundance: NA
d_gene: TRBD1
j_gene: TRBJ1-3
v_gene: TRBV7-9
CDR3nt: TGTGCCAGCAGCGGACGGGACAGCCAGCCAGAAGCCTCTGGAAACACCATATATTTT
CDR3aa: CASSGRDSQPEASGNTIYF

abundance: few
d_gene: TRBD2
j_gene: TRBJ2-2
v_gene: TRBV19
CDR3nt: TGTGCCAGTAGTATCCTAGCGGGAGTCACCGGGGAGCTGTTTTTT
CDR3aa: CASSILAGVTGELFF

abundance: NA
d_gene: NA
j_gene: TRBJ2-2
v_gene: TRBV3-1/TRBV3-2
CDR3nt: TGTGCCAGCAGCCGGCGAGAGGTTAACACCGGGGAGCTGTTTTTT
CDR3aa: CASSRREVNTGELFF

abundance: NA
d_gene: TRBD1
j_gene: TRBJ2-6
v_gene: TRBV10-3
CDR3nt: TGTGCCATCAGTGAGACAGGGGCTGGGGCCAACGTCCTGACTTTC
CDR3aa: CAISETGAGANVLTF

abundance: NA
d_gene: TRBD1
j_gene: TRBJ2-2
v_gene: TRBV13
CDR3nt: TGTGCCAGCAGCGGGGGACAGGTGATGAACACCGGGGAGCTGTTTTTT
CDR3aa: CASSGGQVMNTGELFF